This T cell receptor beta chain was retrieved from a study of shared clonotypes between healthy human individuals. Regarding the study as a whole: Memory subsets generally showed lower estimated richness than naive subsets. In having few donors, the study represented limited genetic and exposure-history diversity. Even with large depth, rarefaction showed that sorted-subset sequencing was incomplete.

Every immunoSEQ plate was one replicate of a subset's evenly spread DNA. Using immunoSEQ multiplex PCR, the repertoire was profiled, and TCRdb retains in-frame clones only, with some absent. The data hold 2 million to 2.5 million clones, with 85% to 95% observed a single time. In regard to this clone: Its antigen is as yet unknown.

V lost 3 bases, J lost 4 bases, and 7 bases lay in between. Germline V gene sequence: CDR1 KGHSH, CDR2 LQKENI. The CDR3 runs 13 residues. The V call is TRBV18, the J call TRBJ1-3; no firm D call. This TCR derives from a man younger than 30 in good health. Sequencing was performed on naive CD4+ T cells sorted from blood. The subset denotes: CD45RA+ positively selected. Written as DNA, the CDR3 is TGTGCCAGCTCACCTTTTCAGGGAAACACCATATATTTT. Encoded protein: CASSPFQGNTIYF.